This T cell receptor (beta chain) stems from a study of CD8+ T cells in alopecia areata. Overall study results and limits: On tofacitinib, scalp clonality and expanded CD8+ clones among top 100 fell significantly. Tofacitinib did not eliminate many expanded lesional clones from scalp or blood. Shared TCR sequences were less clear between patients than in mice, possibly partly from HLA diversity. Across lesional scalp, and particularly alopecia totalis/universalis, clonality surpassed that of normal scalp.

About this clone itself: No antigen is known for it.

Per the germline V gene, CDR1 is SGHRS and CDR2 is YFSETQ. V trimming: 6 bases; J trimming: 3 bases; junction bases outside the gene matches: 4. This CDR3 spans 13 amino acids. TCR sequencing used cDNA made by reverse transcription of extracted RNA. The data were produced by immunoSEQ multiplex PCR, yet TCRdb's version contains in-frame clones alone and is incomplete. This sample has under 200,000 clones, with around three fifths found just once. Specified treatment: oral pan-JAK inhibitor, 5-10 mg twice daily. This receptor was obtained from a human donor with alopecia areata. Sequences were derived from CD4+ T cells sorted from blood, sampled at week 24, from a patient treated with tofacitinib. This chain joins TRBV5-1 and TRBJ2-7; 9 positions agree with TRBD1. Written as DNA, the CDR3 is TGCGCCAGCAAGGGGACAGGGAGCTACGAGCAGTACTTC. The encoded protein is CASKGTGSYEQYF.